The 18 T cell receptor beta chains below were found in one sample sequenced in a study of blood T cells in healthy people across ages. It was with a sample-barcoded 5' primer and a J-beta primer mix that a second PCR of roughly 7 to 12 cycles was run. TCRdb passed the 5' RACE reads through MiXCR, listing each CDR3 protein once. Here the sample spans 650,000 to 700,000 distinct CDR3 sequences, approximately 52% being singletons. The sequencing input was blood. These receptors were obtained from an elderly woman in good health.

This clonotype has a count of ten or more. The chain recombines TRBV20-1 with TRBJ2-4; 12 nucleotides agree with TRBD1. The CDR3 is made up of 13 amino acids. With V trimmed by 3 bases and J by 15 bases, 9 bases remained unmatched. Germline lookup yields CDR1 DFQATT and CDR2 SNEGSKA (reference sequence). The CDR3 loop reads CSASWDRGPRLYF. DNA of the CDR3: TGCAGTGCTAGCTGGGACAGGGGGCCAAGGTTGTACTTC.

This clonotype has at least ten counts. This sequence joins TRBV29-1 and TRBJ2-5; tentative D call: TRBD2 (7 bases). V was cut by 4 bases and J by 6 bases, with 9 bases left in between. CDR1 is SQVTM and CDR2 is ANQGSEA in the germline V gene. The CDR3 extends over 11 amino acids. CDR3: CSVVGGQTQYF. The DNA for the CDR3 is TGCAGCGTTGTCGGGGGGCAGACCCAGTACTTC.

CDR3: CASSVAAGLAVLGNTQYF. The CDR3 DNA is TGTGCCAGCAGCGTAGCCGCGGGACTAGCGGTCCTCGGTAATACGCAGTATTTT. The V gene is TRBV9, the J gene TRBJ2-3; TRBD2 matches at 11 bases. Trimming at V came to 0 bases and at J to 7 bases, leaving 13 bases not matched to a gene. The germline gives CDR1 SGDLS, CDR2 YYNGEE. The CDR3 consists of 18 residues.

The chain is built from TRBV5-1 and TRBJ2-7, with no clear D. From germline, CDR1 is SGHRS and CDR2 YFSETQ. Trimming took off 0 bases at V and 4 bases at J, with 11 bases between the two ends. The CDR3 has 14 residues. The CDR3 is CASSLAAWEYEQYF. DNA of the CDR3: TGCGCCAGCAGCTTGGCCGCCTGGGAATACGAGCAGTACTTC.

Worth noting for this clonotype: This may stem from a read error, because a much larger clone lies one nucleotide away. The chain recombines TRBV7-9 with TRBJ2-5, with D uncertain. Trimming cost V 4 bases and J 11 bases, with 17 bases left between them. The CDR3 sequence is 13 residues long. The germline V gene has CDR1 SEHNR and CDR2 FQNEAQ (reference sequence). For the CDR3, the DNA is TGTGCCAGCAGCTCCCTCCGAGGCAATGAGCAGTACTTC. It encodes CASSSLRGNEQYF.

The rearrangement joins TRBV29-1 to TRBJ2-1, with 10 bases that match TRBD2. Germline lookup yields CDR1 SQVTM and CDR2 ANQGSEA. CDR3 length: 14 residues. Germline trimming cut 3 bases from V and 8 bases from J; bases unmatched to any gene: 7. The CDR3 protein is CSVEGTSEYDEQFF. As DNA, the CDR3 is TGCAGCGTTGAGGGGACTAGCGAGTACGATGAGCAGTTCTTC.

This clonotype was observed many times. This chain uses TRBV29-1 with TRBJ2-3; 8 nucleotides match TRBD2. Germline values: CDR1 SQVTM, CDR2 ANQGSEA. The CDR3 contains 15 residues. V was clipped by 7 bases and J by 4 bases; unmatched bases: 13. CDR3 amino acids: CSGAAGTRSSDTQYF. In DNA, the CDR3 is TGCAGCGGAGCGGCCGGGACTAGAAGCTCAGATACGCAGTATTTT.

The chain couples TRBV27 to TRBJ2-1; 8 bases fit TRBD2. The trim removed 5 bases at V and 0 bases at J, leaving 9 bases unmatched. The V gene's germline CDR1 is MNHEY and CDR2 SMNVEV (reference sequence). CDR3 length: 17 amino acids. CDR3 amino acids: CASSLSTTSVSYNEQFF. CDR3 nucleotide sequence: TGTGCCAGCAGTCTCTCAACGACTAGCGTCTCCTACAATGAGCAGTTCTTC.

This chain connects TRBV15 to TRBJ2-4; a possible D gene is TRBD1 (6 bases). The DNA end favors TRBJ2-5, so the J call may be wrong. This CDR3 is built from 15 residues. The germline CDR1 and CDR2 sequences are LNHNV and YYDKDF (reference sequence). Here the CDR3 DNA reads TGTGCCACCAGCAGGGCACAGGGTTTCCAAGAGACCCAGTACTTC. Translated: CATSRAQGFQETQYF.

This clonotype was counted at least ten times. This chain connects TRBV7-9 to TRBJ2-5, with 11 bases lining up with TRBD2. Germline trimming cut 5 bases from V and 1 base from J; bases unmatched to any gene: 6. CDR3 length equals 16 residues. Germline-derived CDR1 and CDR2 are SEHNR and FQNEAQ (reference sequence). CDR3 sequence: CASSQTSGGAQETQYF. The CDR3 DNA reads TGTGCCAGCAGCCAAACTAGCGGGGGAGCCCAAGAGACCCAGTACTTC.

J is TRBJ1-4 and V is TRBV4-1; possibly TRBD1 for D (5 bases). There are 15 residues in the CDR3. From germline, CDR1 is MGHRA and CDR2 YSYEKL. Trimming removed 4 bases at V and 7 bases at J, with 16 bases between. CDR3 residues: CASSLDEEGREKLFF. The CDR3 coding sequence is TGCGCCAGCAGCCTCGACGAGGAGGGGCGTGAAAAACTGTTTTTT.

This clonotype has ten or more counts. This chain links TRBV2 with TRBJ2-3; weak D call: TRBD2 (7 bases). CDR3 length: 16 amino acids. Trimming removed 5 bases at V and 1 base at J, with 16 bases between. Germline assignment: CDR1 SNHLY and CDR2 FYNNEI. The CDR3 is CASSSSGGAGTDTQYF. CDR3 bases: TGTGCCAGCAGTTCCAGTGGGGGGGCCGGCACAGATACGCAGTATTTT.

This chain connects TRBV7-9 to TRBJ1-1; unclear D gene. CDR1 and CDR2 (germline): SEHNR, FQNEAQ (reference sequence). Trimming left V 1 base short and J 5 bases short, with 20 bases between. CDR3 length: 17 residues. The CDR3 coding sequence is TGTGCCAGCAGCTTAGACCCCTTCGCGGGCGGCGGGACTGAAGCTTTCTTT. Translation: CASSLDPFAGGGTEAFF.

V usage is TRBV20-1 and J usage is TRBJ2-1, with 7 nucleotides matching TRBD2. There are 13 residues in the CDR3. The J segment lost 3 bases and the V segment lost 4 bases, leaving 3 bases of the junction unmatched. CDR1 is DFQATT, CDR2 SNEGSKA, per germline (reference sequence). Here the CDR3 DNA reads TGCAGTGCTAAAGCGGGGCTCTACAATGAGCAGTTCTTC. It is translated as CSAKAGLYNEQFF.

This clonotype occurred a few times. The chain links TRBV12-3 or TRBV12-4 to TRBJ2-3; the match to TRBD2 covers 14 bases. This CDR3 is 19 amino acids long. The V and J ends lost 7 bases and 3 bases, in that order; junction bases with no gene match: 15. In DNA form, the CDR3 reads TGTGCCAGCACCCCTGGGGGGACTAGCGGGAGAATTGGGACAGATACGCAGTATTTT. Its translation: CASTPGGTSGRIGTDTQYF.

The rearrangement uses TRBV10-3 and TRBJ2-7, with 9 bases fitting TRBD1. Germline V gene data show CDR1 as ENHRY and CDR2 as SYGVKD. The CDR3 consists of 12 residues. V lost 5 bases to trimming and J lost 6 bases; unmatched junction nucleotides: 2. The CDR3 loop reads CAISWTGAEQYF. The CDR3 nucleotides are TGTGCCATCAGTTGGACAGGGGCCGAGCAGTACTTC.

This clonotype was counted once. This could be a read error, since a much larger clone is one nucleotide away. In nucleotides, the CDR3 is TGCGCCAGCAGCTTGTCGTGGTTTTACAATGAGCAGTACTTC. Protein: CASSLSWFYNEQYF. The chain carries TRBV5-1 and TRBJ2-1, with D hard to call. The last part of the DNA fits TRBJ2-7 better; the J call may be wrong. Germline CDR1 is SGHRS and CDR2 is YFSETQ. The CDR3 has 14 amino acids.

This clonotype occurred many times. V is TRBV7-2 and J is TRBJ2-7; the D gene is possibly TRBD1 (6 bases). CDR1 SGHTA and CDR2 FQGNSA come from the germline V gene. The CDR3 spans 13 residues. Trimming left V 4 bases short and J 6 bases short, with 13 bases between. The CDR3: CASSSQGQGEQYF. The DNA of the CDR3 is TGTGCCAGCAGCTCGCAGGGGCAGGGCGAGCAGTACTTC. The whole variable domain, filled in from reference TRBV7-2 and TRBJ2-7, reads GAGVSQSPSNKVTEKGKDVELRCDPISGHTALYWYRQSLGQGLEFLIYFQGNSAPDKSGLPSDRFSAERTGGSVSTLTIQRTQQEDSAVYLCASSSQGQGEQYFGPGTRLTVT.